Reported below is one TCR beta chain. The antigen is undetermined. The data originate from a study of shared clonotypes between healthy human individuals. Generated by immunoSEQ multiplex PCR, the TCRdb table keeps only in-frame clones and is missing some. The table shows around 2.1 million clones, with 85% to 95% occurring only once. Study-level findings and limits: Inspection by rarefaction showed sorted-subset sequencing to be incomplete despite large depth.

Naive CD8 cells were CD45RO-negative, positively selected for CCR7, excluding terminally differentiated effector memory CD45RA+ cells. V lost 2 bases and J lost 7; bases outside the gene matches: 5. Per germline, CDR1 MDHEN and CDR2 SYDVKM. The CDR3 sequence is 15 residues long. V is TRBV28 and J is TRBJ1-5; 10 bases match TRBD1. What was sequenced was naive CD8+ T cells from PBMCs. The clonotype comes from a man between 18 and 35 years old in good health. Some clones in this sample may be carry-over from other donors' samples. The CDR3 protein is CASSLDRGRWQPQHF. In DNA form, the CDR3 reads TGTGCCAGCAGTTTAGACAGGGGGCGGTGGCAGCCCCAGCATTTT.